This TCR beta chain was sequenced in a study of radiotherapy plus CTLA-4 blockade in lung cancer. The germline gives CDR1 SGHDN, CDR2 FVKESK. The V gene lost 3 bases and the J gene lost 6 bases, with 3 bases spanning the gap. CDR3 size: 11 residues. Clones were read by immunoSEQ multiplex PCR, and TCRdb kept only the in-frame ones, dropping some. The sample has 28,000 or so clones; approximately 82% are singletons. The chain recombines TRBV14 with TRBJ2-1; D call uncertain. The material sequenced was peripheral blood, taken from a patient treated with radiotherapy plus ipilimumab. This TCR was recovered from a human donor with non-small cell lung cancer who had stable disease on radiotherapy plus ipilimumab. CDR3 residues: CASSHLNEQFF. The CDR3 region has the DNA TGTGCCAGCAGCCACCTCAATGAGCAGTTCTTC.